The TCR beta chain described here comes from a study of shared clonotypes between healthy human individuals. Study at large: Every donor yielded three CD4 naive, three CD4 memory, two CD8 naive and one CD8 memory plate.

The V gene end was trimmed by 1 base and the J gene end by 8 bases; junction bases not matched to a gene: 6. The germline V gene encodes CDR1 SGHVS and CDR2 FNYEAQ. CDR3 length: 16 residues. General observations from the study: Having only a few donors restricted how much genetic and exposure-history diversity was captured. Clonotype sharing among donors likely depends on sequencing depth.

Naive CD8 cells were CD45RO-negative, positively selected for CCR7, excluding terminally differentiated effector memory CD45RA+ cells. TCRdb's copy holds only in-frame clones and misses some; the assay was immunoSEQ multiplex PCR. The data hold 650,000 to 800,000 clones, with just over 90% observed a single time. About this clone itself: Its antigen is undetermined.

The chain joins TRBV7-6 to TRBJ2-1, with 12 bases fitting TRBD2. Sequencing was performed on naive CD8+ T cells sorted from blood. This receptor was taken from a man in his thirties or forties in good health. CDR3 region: CASSLELAGGRDEQFF. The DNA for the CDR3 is TGTGCCAGCAGCTTAGAACTAGCGGGAGGAAGAGATGAGCAGTTCTTC.